Described below is a single T cell receptor (beta chain) sequence and its context. It was with 60 Vbeta and 13 Jbeta primers that the PCR ran. The table came from immunoSEQ multiplex PCR; TCRdb's copy has only in-frame clones and leaves some out. Altogether about 140,000 clones are present, 61% being singletons, with the ten largest covering less than 2%. J gave up 3 bases and V 2 bases, and 1 base lay outside the gene matches. Germline loops: CDR1 SGHDN, CDR2 FVKESK. CDR3 length: 14 residues. This sample was included in a study of cytomegalovirus exposure and HLA in healthy donors. This clonotype was obtained from a male donor in good health and CMV-seronegative. The sample was PBMCs. This rearrangement joins TRBV14 to TRBJ2-5; TRBD1 matches at 9 bases. The CDR3 nucleotides read TGTGCCAGCAGCCAATGGACAGGGGAAGAGACCCAGTACTTC. Translated: CASSQWTGEETQYF.